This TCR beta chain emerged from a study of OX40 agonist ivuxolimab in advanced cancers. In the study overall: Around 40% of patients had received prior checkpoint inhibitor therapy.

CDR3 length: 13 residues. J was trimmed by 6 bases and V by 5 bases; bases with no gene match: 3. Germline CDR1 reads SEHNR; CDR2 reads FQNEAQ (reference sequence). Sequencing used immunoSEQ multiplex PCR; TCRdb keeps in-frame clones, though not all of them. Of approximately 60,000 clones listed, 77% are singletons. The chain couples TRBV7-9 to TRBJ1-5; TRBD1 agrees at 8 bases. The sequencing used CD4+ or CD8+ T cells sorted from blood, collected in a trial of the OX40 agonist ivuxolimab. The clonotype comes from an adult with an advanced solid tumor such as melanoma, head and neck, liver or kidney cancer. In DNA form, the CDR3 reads TGTGCCAGCAGCAATGACAGGGGTCAGCCCCAGCATTTT. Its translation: CASSNDRGQPQHF.